Below are 2 T cell receptor beta chains sequenced from a single sample in a study of T cell responses to AZD1222 COVID-19 vaccine. Clones were read by immunoSEQ multiplex PCR, and TCRdb kept only the in-frame ones, dropping some. Of more than 150,000 clones listed, around 92% are singletons. Sequenced material: peripheral blood, taken on day 0 of AZD1222 vaccination. The receptor set was obtained from an adult in good health.

Written as DNA, the CDR3 is TGTGCCAGCAGCGTACTGCTCGGGACCGGCGAGCAGTTCTTC. Residues: CASSVLLGTGEQFF. V is TRBV9 and J is TRBJ2-1, with D possibly being TRBD1 or TRBD2 (5 bases each). Germline V lookup: CDR1 SGDLS, CDR2 YYNGEE. V lost 1 base and J lost 10, with 15 bases in between. The CDR3 is 14 residues long.

The rearrangement uses TRBV14 and TRBJ2-6; no definite D call. Trimming removed 6 bases at V and 0 bases at J, with 12 bases between. There are 16 residues in the CDR3. Germline lookup yields CDR1 SGHDN and CDR2 FVKESK. DNA of the CDR3: TGTGCCAGCAGGGGATCAGGTTTCTCTGGGGCCAACGTCCTGACTTTC. Its protein is CASRGSGFSGANVLTF.